One and the same sample provided the 28 T cell receptor beta chains below, sequenced in a study of cytomegalovirus exposure and HLA in healthy donors. Produced via immunoSEQ multiplex PCR; TCRdb's table is partial and in-frame only. The sample yields more than 90,000 clones, 85% to 95% seen once. The specimen sequenced was PBMCs. The source is a woman aged 30 to 39 in good health and CMV-seropositive.

The chain carries TRBV13 and TRBJ2-3, with TRBD2 identical over 8 bases. Trimming cost V 0 bases and J 2 bases; bases outside gene matches: 1. CDR3 length: 15 amino acids. The V gene's germline CDR1 is PRHDT and CDR2 FYEKMQ (reference sequence). CDR3 DNA: TGTGCCAGCAGCTTAGGGACTAGCGACACAGATACGCAGTATTTT. Encoded protein: CASSLGTSDTDTQYF. The complete variable domain, with remaining parts taken from reference TRBV13 and TRBJ2-3, reads AAGVIQSPRHLIKEKRETATLKCYPIPRHDTVYWYQQGPGQDPQFLISFYEKMQSDKGSIPDRFSAQQFSDYHSELNMSSLELGDSALYFCASSLGTSDTDTQYFGPGTRLTVL.

The rearrangement uses TRBV7-9 and TRBJ2-5; D unclear. Germline-derived CDR1 and CDR2 are SEHNR and FQNEAQ (reference sequence). This CDR3 is built from 11 residues. The V and J ends lost 3 bases and 5 bases respectively, with 4 bases between them. The CDR3 sequence is CASSFGETQYF. The CDR3 DNA is TGTGCCAGCAGCTTCGGGGAGACCCAGTACTTC.

The rearrangement links TRBV9 to TRBJ1-5, with D hard to call. Germline CDR1 and CDR2: SGDLS and YYNGEE. Trimming shortened V by 2 bases and J by 10 bases, and 19 bases separated the two germline ends. CDR3 length: 15 residues. CDR3 DNA sequence: TGTGCCAGCAGCGTCTTTGGGCAGTACAATCGTCCCCAGCATTTT. Translating it yields CASSVFGQYNRPQHF.

The genes are TRBV29-1 and TRBJ2-5; possibly TRBD2 for D (5 bases). Germline-derived CDR1 and CDR2 are SQVTM and ANQGSEA. The ends were cut back, 4 bases at V and 1 base at J, with 7 bases in the middle. The length of the CDR3 is 12 residues. Here the CDR3 DNA reads TGCAGCGTTGGACTAACCCAAGAGACCCAGTACTTC. This gives the protein CSVGLTQETQYF.

The genes are TRBV6-1 and TRBJ1-4; D not resolved. CDR3 length equals 12 residues. The V gene's germline CDR1 is MNHNS and CDR2 SASEGT. Deletions cut 6 bases from V and 3 bases from J, with 5 bases between. CDR3 loop: CASSKSNEKLFF. CDR3 nucleotide sequence: TGTGCCAGCAGCAAATCTAATGAAAAACTGTTTTTT.

The rearrangement links TRBV5-6 to TRBJ2-7; 14 bases are a match to TRBD2. The CDR3 contains 15 residues. Germline CDR1 reads SGHDT; CDR2 reads YYEEEE. J lost 3 bases, V lost 3 bases, and 2 bases had no gene match. The CDR3: CASSSGTSGSYEQYF. The CDR3, as DNA: TGTGCCAGCAGCTCCGGGACTAGCGGGAGCTACGAGCAGTACTTC.

This clone was counted only a few times. The J gene is TRBJ1-2, the V gene TRBV30, with TRBD1 matching over 12 bases. Germline assignment: CDR1 GTSNPN and CDR2 SVGIG (reference sequence). J was trimmed by 8 bases and V by 5 bases; bases with no gene match: 12. The CDR3 consists of 15 residues. CDR3 in amino acids: CAWGGTGGFPVGYTF. CDR3 bases: TGTGCCTGGGGGGGGACAGGGGGCTTCCCCGTGGGCTACACCTTC.

The chain joins TRBV7-8 to TRBJ2-1; 12 bases align to TRBD2. In germline, CDR1 is SGHVS, CDR2 FQNEAQ. This CDR3 contains 16 residues. V dropped 5 bases and J dropped 8; count of bases not matched to a gene: 10. The CDR3 region has the DNA TGTGCCAGCAGCCCGAGACTAGCGGGAGCAGGATATGAGCAGTTCTTC. As protein: CASSPRLAGAGYEQFF.

V usage is TRBV7-9 and J usage is TRBJ2-1; weak D call: TRBD1 (5 bases). The CDR3 contains 16 residues. The germline CDR1 and CDR2 sequences are SEHNR and FQNEAQ (reference sequence). V was cut by 0 bases and J by 7 bases, with 16 bases left in between. The CDR3 loop is CASSLAGALWGNEQFF. The CDR3 nucleotides are TGTGCCAGCAGCTTAGCAGGGGCCTTATGGGGAAATGAGCAGTTCTTC.

This rearrangement joins TRBV5-1 to TRBJ2-2; D possibly corresponds to TRBD2 (5 bases). The CDR3 has 16 residues. The V gene lost 3 bases and the J gene lost 2 bases, with 14 bases spanning the gap. CDR1 SGHRS and CDR2 YFSETQ come from the germline V gene. In nucleotides, the CDR3 is TGCGCCAGCAGCTACACCGGGATAAAAAACACCGGGGAGCTGTTTTTT. Translated: CASSYTGIKNTGELFF.

The chain's CDR3 is CASSPGRGNEKLFF. For the CDR3, the DNA is TGTGCCAGCTCACCCGGTCGGGGGAATGAAAAACTGTTTTTT. The V call is TRBV18, the J call TRBJ1-4, with TRBD1 as a possible D gene (5 bases). This CDR3 has 14 amino acids. In germline, CDR1 is KGHSH, CDR2 LQKENI. V lost 3 bases, J lost 5 bases, and 10 bases lay in between.

The V and J genes are TRBV5-8 and TRBJ2-1; D is ambiguous. Germline CDR1 is SGHTS and CDR2 is YDEGEE. Trimming pared 3 bases from V and 3 bases from J, leaving 4 bases between. The CDR3 runs to 12 residues. For the CDR3, the DNA is TGTGCCAGCAGCTCCGTCTACAATGAGCAGTTCTTC. Protein: CASSSVYNEQFF.

This clone was found once. The rearrangement uses TRBV10-3 and TRBJ2-7; 8 bases agree with TRBD1. CDR3 length: 12 residues. The V gene's germline CDR1 is ENHRY and CDR2 SYGVKD. After removal of 9 bases from V and 3 bases from J, the junction contained 4 bases not matched to a gene. The DNA for the CDR3 is TGTGCCATGTCGGACAGGGACTACGAGCAGTACTTC. Encoded protein: CAMSDRDYEQYF.

The chain uses TRBV5-1 and TRBJ2-1, with D uncertain. The CDR3 contains 14 residues. Germline CDR1 and CDR2: SGHRS and YFSETQ. V lost 4 bases to trimming and J lost 6 bases, with 14 bases between them. CDR3 in DNA: TGCGCCAGCAGCCTGGGCCGTAGTGGCAATGAGCAGTTCTTC. It codes for CASSLGRSGNEQFF. Full variable domain (outside the CDR3, taken from reference TRBV5-1 and TRBJ2-1): KAGVTQTPRYLIKTRGQQVTLSCSPISGHRSVSWYQQTPGQGLQFLFEYFSETQRNKGNFPGRFSGRQFSNSRSEMNVSTLELGDSALYLCASSLGRSGNEQFFGPGTRLTVL.

This chain connects TRBV11-3 to TRBJ1-1; a possible D gene is TRBD1 (5 bases). Trimming removed 4 bases from V and 1 base from J, with 7 bases in between. This CDR3 spans 13 amino acids. The V gene's germline CDR1 is SGHNT and CDR2 YENEEA. CDR3 DNA sequence: TGTGCCAGCAGCTCCGGACAGAACACTGAAGCTTTCTTT. Amino acids: CASSSGQNTEAFF.

This chain connects TRBV6-6 to TRBJ2-3; 8 positions match TRBD2. The J segment lost 3 bases and the V segment lost 2 bases, leaving 1 base of the junction unmatched. The CDR3 length is 14 residues. Looked up from germline, CDR1 is MNHNY and CDR2 is SVGAGI (reference sequence). The CDR3 DNA is TGTGCCAGCAGTTACCCTAGCGGGACAGATACGCAGTATTTT. The encoded protein is CASSYPSGTDTQYF.

This clone was counted once. The chain combines TRBV20-1 with TRBJ2-3; no reliable D call. There are 11 residues in the CDR3. V was clipped by 6 bases and J by 2 bases, with 6 bases between them. In germline, CDR1 is DFQATT, CDR2 SNEGSKA (reference sequence). The CDR3 DNA sequence: TGCAGTGCCGAGAACACAGATACGCAGTATTTT. Encoded protein: CSAENTDTQYF.

This chain links TRBV28 with TRBJ2-4; 8 positions match TRBD2. CDR1 MDHEN and CDR2 SYDVKM come from the germline V gene. CDR3 length equals 19 residues. V shed 6 bases, J shed 3 bases, and the junction held 19 bases outside the gene matches. The CDR3 loop is CASSRKPGLVFMLKNIQYF. The CDR3 bases are TGTGCCAGCAGCCGAAAGCCGGGACTAGTATTTATGCTCAAAAACATTCAGTACTTC.

The chain links TRBV29-1 to TRBJ1-1; 8 bases line up with TRBD1. Germline V gene lookup returns CDR1 SQVTM and CDR2 ANQGSEA. This CDR3 comprises 13 residues. After removal of 3 bases from V and 4 bases from J, the junction contained 4 bases not matched to a gene. The CDR3 DNA reads as TGCAGCGTTGATCGCACAGGGGGCACTGAAGCTTTCTTT. Its protein product is CSVDRTGGTEAFF.

The chain recombines TRBV7-2 with TRBJ2-4; the D gene is possibly TRBD1 (5 bases). V was trimmed by 1 base and J by 11 bases, leaving 15 bases between them. This CDR3 is built from 14 residues. Germline V gene data show CDR1 as SGHTA and CDR2 as FQGNSA. The CDR3 bases are TGTGCCAGCAGCTTAGGACCAGGGAAAGAGGTTCAGTACTTC. Its protein is CASSLGPGKEVQYF.

V and J are TRBV5-5 and TRBJ2-7, with a possible D match to TRBD2 (7 bases). V was shortened by 5 bases and J by 1 base, with 22 bases between the two germline ends. This CDR3 has 17 amino acids. The germline V gene encodes CDR1 SGHKS and CDR2 YYEKEE (reference sequence). In DNA form, the CDR3 reads TGTGCCAGCAGAACCACCCCGGGGAGGGGGTCTTCCTACGAGCAGTACTTC. Protein: CASRTTPGRGSSYEQYF. The variable domain in full, completed from reference TRBV5-5 and TRBJ2-7, reads DAGVTQSPTHLIKTRGQQVTLRCSPISGHKSVSWYQQVLGQGPQFIFQYYEKEERGRGNFPDRFSARQFPNYSSELNVNALLLGDSALYLCASRTTPGRGSSYEQYFGPGTRLTVT.

The gene calls are TRBV18 and TRBJ1-1; D gene unclear. CDR3 length: 12 residues. Germline V gene sequence: CDR1 KGHSH, CDR2 LQKENI. V shed 3 bases and J shed 6 bases, with 8 bases lying between them. CDR3 bases: TGTGCCAGCTCACCCCGGGGTGCTGAAGCTTTCTTT. This codes for CASSPRGAEAFF. The complete variable domain, with remaining parts taken from reference TRBV18 and TRBJ1-1, reads NAGVMQNPRHLVRRRGQEARLRCSPMKGHSHVYWYRQLPEEGLKFMVYLQKENIIDESGMPKERFSAEFPKEGPSILRIQQVVRGDSAAYFCASSPRGAEAFFGQGTRLTVV.

The chain has TRBV5-1 and TRBJ2-3; 11 positions match TRBD2. V shed 4 bases, J shed 1 base, and the junction held 14 bases outside the gene matches. From germline, CDR1 is SGHRS and CDR2 YFSETQ. The CDR3 length is 19 residues. The CDR3 sequence: CASSRSGLAVNSRTDTQYF. In DNA form, the CDR3 reads TGCGCCAGCAGCAGATCGGGACTAGCGGTTAACTCACGCACAGATACGCAGTATTTT.

The chain employs TRBV4-2 and TRBJ1-5; D is uncertain. The V end was cut by 1 base, the J end by 5 bases, with 6 bases between. The length of the CDR3 is 13 residues. From germline, CDR1 is LGHNA and CDR2 YNFKEQ. CDR3 coding DNA: TGTGCCAGCAGCCAAGCCCTCGATCAGCCCCAGCATTTT. It encodes CASSQALDQPQHF.

The rearrangement joins TRBV28 to TRBJ1-3; D is unresolved. The germline V gene encodes CDR1 MDHEN and CDR2 SYDVKM. V lost 4 bases and J 4 bases, leaving 14 bases between the germline ends. This CDR3 spans 15 amino acids. CDR3 DNA sequence: TGTGCCAGCAGTTCGGAGACTGGCTTCGGAAACACCATATATTTT. This codes for CASSSETGFGNTIYF. Full variable domain (rest looked up from reference TRBV28 and TRBJ1-3): DVKVTQSSRYLVKRTGEKVFLECVQDMDHENMFWYRQDPGLGLRLIYFSYDVKMKEKGDIPEGYSVSREKKERFSLILESASTNQTSMYLCASSSETGFGNTIYFGEGSWLTVV.

The J gene is TRBJ1-2, the V gene TRBV28; 9 nucleotides agree with TRBD1. Losses at the gene ends were 5 bases for V and 4 bases for J; bases not matched to a gene: 17. Germline CDR1 reads MDHEN; CDR2 reads SYDVKM. There are 18 residues in the CDR3. The CDR3 DNA reads as TGTGCCAGCAGTAGACCCGGGACAGGGTTGAAGATCGGCTATGGCTACACCTTC. This codes for CASSRPGTGLKIGYGYTF.

V gene TRBV11-2 combines with J gene TRBJ2-1; 7 bases line up with TRBD2. The CDR3 consists of 13 residues. V gave up 5 bases and J gave up 12 bases; unmatched junction bases: 10. Per the germline V gene, CDR1 is SGHAT and CDR2 is FQNNGV. The CDR3 region is CASSQPTGGRQFF. The CDR3 nucleotides are TGTGCCAGCAGCCAACCGACCGGGGGGAGGCAGTTCTTC.

This sequence joins TRBV5-1 and TRBJ2-7; D gene uncertain. Germline V gene lookup returns CDR1 SGHRS and CDR2 YFSETQ. The CDR3 is 12 residues long. Trimming took off 5 bases at V and 5 bases at J, with 11 bases between the two ends. CDR3 in DNA: TGCGCCAGCAGAGATCAGAGCGACGAGCAGTACTTC. It codes for CASRDQSDEQYF. Using reference TRBV5-1 and TRBJ2-7 for the parts outside the CDR3, the full variable domain is KAGVTQTPRYLIKTRGQQVTLSCSPISGHRSVSWYQQTPGQGLQFLFEYFSETQRNKGNFPGRFSGRQFSNSRSEMNVSTLELGDSALYLCASRDQSDEQYFGPGTRLTVT.